This T cell receptor (beta chain) was sequenced in a study of blood T cells in healthy people across ages. The CDR3 sequence is 13 residues long. V lost 8 bases to trimming and J lost 13 bases, with 21 bases between them. Germline V lookup: CDR1 SGHTA, CDR2 FQGNSA. For the second PCR, which ran for about 6 to 11 cycles, a sample-barcoded 5' primer and a J-beta primer mix were used. TCRdb re-called the 5' RACE reads through MiXCR, storing one row per CDR3 protein. The table includes fewer than 950,000 distinct CDR3 sequences, about 53% detected once. The sequenced sample consisted of blood. V gene TRBV7-2 combines with J gene TRBJ2-1, with D maybe TRBD2 (6 bases). The receptor was derived from a man older than 75 in good health. The chain's CDR3 is CASGRGLGETQFF. The CDR3 DNA reads as TGTGCCAGCGGCCGGGGACTTGGAGAGACCCAGTTCTTC.